These T cell receptor beta chains were read from a single sample in a study of CD8+ T cells in alopecia areata. Using immunoSEQ multiplex PCR, the repertoire was profiled, and TCRdb retains in-frame clones only, with some absent. Among about 150,000 clones listed, about nine tenths were seen once. Here the sequenced sample was CD8+ T cells sorted from blood, taken at week 0. The receptors shown here come from a human donor with alopecia areata. Each CDR3 is given with its conserved first and last residue. A D gene is named only where the DNA matches it firmly. Clone size is stated in some rows and not others, as once, few, many or a class when expanded.

d_call j_call v_call clone_size cdr3_aa cdr3_nt
NA TRBJ2-2 TRBV5-4 NA CAIGTGELFF TGTGCCATCGGGACCGGGGAGCTGTTTTTT
TRBD1 TRBJ2-2 TRBV7-3 once CASSFPSAGTGDTTGELFF TGTGCCAGCAGCTTCCCGTCGGCCGGGACAGGGGATACCACCGGGGAGCTGTTTTTT
TRBD2 TRBJ2-3 TRBV6-5 NA CASSYRSGLAGDTQYF TGTGCCAGCAGTTACAGGTCAGGGCTAGCGGGGGATACGCAGTATTTT
TRBD2 TRBJ2-1 TRBV4-1 NA CASSPGTSGYNEQFF TGCGCCAGCAGCCCCGGGACTAGCGGGTACAATGAGCAGTTCTTC
TRBD2 TRBJ2-1 TRBV6-4 NA CASSDRLAGNNEQFF TGTGCCAGCAGTGACAGGCTAGCGGGAAACAATGAGCAGTTCTTC
TRBD2 TRBJ2-3 TRBV9 NA CASSGSGAGTDTQYF TGTGCCAGCAGCGGTAGCGGGGCTGGCACAGATACGCAGTATTTT
NA TRBJ2-2 TRBV29-1 NA CSVRGAMTGELFF TGCAGCGTTCGGGGGGCGATGACCGGGGAGCTGTTTTTT
TRBD1 TRBJ2-3 TRBV9 NA CASSVARQGEVYTQYF TGTGCCAGCAGCGTAGCCCGGCAGGGGGAAGTTTATACGCAGTATTTT
NA TRBJ2-5 TRBV27 NA CASSLLYRSSETQYF TGTGCCAGCAGTCTCCTCTATCGTAGTTCGGAGACCCAGTACTTC
TRBD2 TRBJ2-3 TRBV9 NA CASESGSRSTDTQYF TGTGCCTCCGAAAGCGGGAGTAGAAGCACAGATACGCAGTATTTT
NA TRBJ2-1 TRBV5-4 NA CASSWQRSSYNEQFF TGTGCCAGCAGCTGGCAAAGGAGCTCCTACAATGAGCAGTTCTTC
NA TRBJ2-3 TRBV27 NA CASSPYPDTQYF TGTGCCAGCAGCCCGTATCCAGATACGCAGTATTTT
NA TRBJ2-7 TRBV13 NA CASSSQGDYEQYF TGTGCCAGCAGCTCGCAGGGAGACTACGAGCAGTACTTC
NA TRBJ2-3 TRBV27 NA CASSWIGDTQYF TGTGCCAGCAGTTGGATCGGAGATACGCAGTATTTT
NA TRBJ1-1 TRBV27 NA CASSFRGVPGTEAFF TGTGCCAGCAGTTTTAGAGGGGTCCCAGGCACTGAAGCTTTCTTT
NA TRBJ2-7 TRBV7-9 NA CASSLIDQGEEQYF TGTGCCAGCAGCTTAATTGACCAGGGAGAGGAGCAGTACTTC
TRBD2 TRBJ2-7 TRBV9 NA CASTPGSGGGEQYF TGTGCCAGCACCCCCGGCTCGGGGGGTGGTGAGCAGTACTTC
TRBD2 TRBJ2-1 TRBV9 NA CASSGPSGVYNEQFF TGTGCCAGCAGCGGGCCTAGCGGGGTTTACAATGAGCAGTTCTTC
NA TRBJ2-7 TRBV6-6 NA CASSPPPVRLDYEQYF TGTGCCAGCAGCCCCCCTCCAGTGCGTCTTGACTACGAGCAGTACTTC
TRBD2 TRBJ2-7 TRBV11-2 NA CASSLTSGEQYF TGTGCCAGCAGCCTGACTAGCGGCGAGCAGTACTTC
NA TRBJ2-1 TRBV9 NA CASSVVAYEQFF TGTGCCAGCAGCGTAGTCGCCTATGAGCAGTTCTTC
NA TRBJ2-2 TRBV7-3 NA CASSLSGENTGELFF TGTGCCAGCAGCTTAAGTGGGGAGAACACCGGGGAGCTGTTTTTT